This TCR beta chain appears in the sequencing data of a study of blood T cell repertoires in COVID-19. Looking at the study overall: Some COVID-19 samples were acute and others convalescent; all came from the United States, Italy and Spain. In each case, the material was cDNA or gDNA derived from T cells, B-cell-depleted T cells, or PBMCs.

The CDR3 runs 15 residues. Germline lookup yields CDR1 SNHLY and CDR2 FYNNEI. V shed 5 bases, J shed 2 bases, and the junction held 7 bases outside the gene matches. Followed longitudinally, the Seattle patients had been enrolled during active infection. In the original analysis: Reference gene primer amplification gave nucleated cell count estimates. The method was immunoSEQ multiplex PCR; TCRdb's version includes in-frame clones alone and lacks a portion of them. That table gives V, J and clone size, and the DNA gave D and trimming. Of over 50,000 clones detected, approximately 88% appear once; the ten largest clones hold about 15%.

The TCR originated in a man aged 55 to 70 with COVID-19, enrolled during active disease. The sample taken for sequencing was peripheral blood. The V gene is TRBV2, the J gene TRBJ1-2; 8 bases align to TRBD1. The CDR3 sequence: CASSRDRGWNYGYTF. The CDR3 bases are TGTGCCAGCAGTCGCGACAGGGGCTGGAACTATGGCTACACCTTC.